A few counts support the clone carrying this T cell receptor beta chain. Data came from immunoSEQ multiplex PCR; TCRdb stores just in-frame clones and leaves some out. The table records roughly 130,000 clones, around 90% of them present only once. These data come from a study of control samples from healthy donors and cancer patients. The length of the CDR3 is 15 residues. V shed 1 base and J shed 2 bases, with 12 bases lying between them. Germline CDR1 SGHRS, CDR2 YFSETQ. The chain is built from TRBV5-1 and TRBJ1-1, with D unresolved. This TCR was recovered from a man between 18 and 35 years old in good health. The sample was blood. CDR3 sequence: CASSLIEQSNTEAFF. In DNA, the CDR3 is TGCGCCAGCAGCTTGATTGAACAGAGCAACACTGAAGCTTTCTTT.